Listed below are T cell receptor beta chains from one sample, sequenced in a study of shared clonotypes between healthy human individuals. TCRdb's copy holds only in-frame clones and misses some; the assay was immunoSEQ multiplex PCR. Of some 380,000 clones in the sample, around 96% were seen once. The sample taken for sequencing was memory CD8+ T cells sorted from blood. These receptors all come from a man aged 25-45 years in good health. The CDR3 runs from the conserved cysteine through the conserved F or W. The D gene is left open where the match is weak. Clone size is stated in some rows and not others, as once, few, many or a class when expanded.

TRBJ2-3 NA TRBV18 TRBD2 TGTGCCAGCTCACGAACCGCCGGGAGGGCCGGTCCAGATACGCAGTATTTT CASSRTAGRAGPDTQYF
TRBJ2-1 NA TRBV15 TRBD1 TGTGCCACCAGCAAGGGGGCGCACCACAATGAGCAGTTCTTC CATSKGAHHNEQFF
TRBJ1-1 NA TRBV6-5 TRBD1 TGTGCCAGCCACTACAGGGGGAACACTGAAGCTTTCTTT CASHYRGNTEAFF
TRBJ2-3 NA TRBV9 TRBD2 TGTGCCAGCAGCGGGAGCGGGACTAGCGGGAGGGGGAGCACAGATACGCAGTATTTT CASSGSGTSGRGSTDTQYF
TRBJ1-2 NA TRBV14 NA TGTGCCAGCAGCCGCCAACCGGCGACAGATGGCTACACCTTC CASSRQPATDGYTF
TRBJ1-1 NA TRBV6-5 TRBD1 TGTGCCAGCAGTCCCGGGACAGGGGAAATTGAAGCTTTCTTT CASSPGTGEIEAFF
TRBJ2-1 NA TRBV18 NA TGTGCCAGCTCCGAGAGCTCCTACAATGAGCAGTTCTTC CASSESSYNEQFF
TRBJ1-2 NA TRBV27 NA TGTGCCAGCAGTTCCACTGTCCTTTCACGCTACACCTTC CASSSTVLSRYTF
TRBJ1-1 once TRBV30 NA TGTGCCTGGAAACTCGATCGAGGGATAGCTTTCTTT CAWKLDRGIAFF
TRBJ2-6 NA TRBV28 TRBD1 TGTGCCAGCAGTGACAGGGTCGGAGGGGCCAACGTCCTGACTTTC CASSDRVGGANVLTF
TRBJ1-3 once TRBV18 NA TGTGCCAGCTCACCCCCAGGGTCTGGAAACACCATATATTTT CASSPPGSGNTIYF
TRBJ1-4 few TRBV10-3 NA TGTGCCATCAGTGGGGGGAGGAATGAAAAACTGTTTTTT CAISGGRNEKLFF
TRBJ2-3 NA TRBV6-5 TRBD2 TGTGCCAGCAGTTACTCGAGACTAGCGGATACGCAGTATTTT CASSYSRLADTQYF
TRBJ2-1 NA TRBV25-1 TRBD1 TGTGCCAGCAGTGGGCCAGGGACAGGGGGCTACAATGAGCAGTTCTTC CASSGPGTGGYNEQFF
TRBJ2-7 NA TRBV5-1 NA TGCGCCAGCAGCTTGGCCACCCCCTACGAGCAGTACTTC CASSLATPYEQYF
TRBJ2-1 NA TRBV7-9 TRBD2 TGTGCCAGCAGCTCTAGCGGGAGAAACTTAAATGAGCAGTTCTTC CASSSSGRNLNEQFF
TRBJ2-7 NA TRBV10-2 NA TGCGCCAGCAGTGTTTGGGGGGAGCCCTACGAGCAGTACTTC CASSVWGEPYEQYF
TRBJ2-7 NA TRBV7-6 NA TGTGCCAGCAGTATCGGGTCGCAGGGGGGCGAGCAGTACTTC CASSIGSQGGEQYF
TRBJ1-5 once TRBV11-2 NA TGTGCCAGCAGCTTAGCCGGATATAGCAATCAGCCCCAGCATTTT CASSLAGYSNQPQHF
TRBJ2-3 NA TRBV5-1 TRBD2 TGCGCCAGCAGCTTGATCACTAGCGGGAGAGGGCGCACAGATACGCAGTATTTT CASSLITSGRGRTDTQYF
TRBJ2-2 NA TRBV4-1 TRBD1 TGCGCCAGCAGCCAACAGGGGGCGGGAACCGGGGAGCTGTTTTTT CASSQQGAGTGELFF
TRBJ2-3 few TRBV6-1 NA TGTGCCAGCAGTGAAGTGACAACAGATACGCAGTATTTT CASSEVTTDTQYF
TRBJ2-7 NA TRBV28 NA TGTGCCAGCAGTTTACCGGGACGGACAACCTACGAGCAGTACTTC CASSLPGRTTYEQYF
TRBJ2-7 NA TRBV7-8 TRBD2 TGTGCCAGCAGCGCTGTCCTAGCGGGAGTGCAGTACTTC CASSAVLAGVQYF
TRBJ2-3 NA TRBV10-1 TRBD2 TGCGCCAGCAGAGAACTAGCGGGAGGGCCGGTGAAAACAGATACGCAGTATTTT CASRELAGGPVKTDTQYF
TRBJ2-2 once TRBV2 NA TGTGCCAGCAGTGGATACCGGGAGCGGACCGGGGAGCTGTTTTTT CASSGYRERTGELFF